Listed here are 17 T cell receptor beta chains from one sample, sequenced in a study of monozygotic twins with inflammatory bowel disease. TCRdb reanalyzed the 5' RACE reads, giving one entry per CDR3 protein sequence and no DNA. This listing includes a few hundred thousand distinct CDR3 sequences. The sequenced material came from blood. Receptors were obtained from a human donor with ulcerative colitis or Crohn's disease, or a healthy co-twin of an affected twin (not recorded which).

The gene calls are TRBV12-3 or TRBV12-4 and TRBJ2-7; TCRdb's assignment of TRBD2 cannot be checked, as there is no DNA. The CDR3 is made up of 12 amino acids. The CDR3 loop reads CASSSGVGEQYF.

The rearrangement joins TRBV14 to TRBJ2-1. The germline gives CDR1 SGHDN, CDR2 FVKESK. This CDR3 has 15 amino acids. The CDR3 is CASSQDLDFYNEQFF.

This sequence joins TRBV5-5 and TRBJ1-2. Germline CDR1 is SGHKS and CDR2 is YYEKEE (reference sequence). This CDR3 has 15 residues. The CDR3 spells CASNKQWEVLYGYTF. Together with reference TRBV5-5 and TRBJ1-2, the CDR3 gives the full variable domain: DAGVTQSPTHLIKTRGQQVTLRCSPISGHKSVSWYQQVLGQGPQFIFQYYEKEERGRGNFPDRFSARQFPNYSSELNVNALLLGDSALYLCASNKQWEVLYGYTFGSGTRLTVV.

The CDR3 sequence is CASSPGAGVLYNEQFF. The genes are TRBV9 and TRBJ2-1; without DNA, the TCRdb call of TRBD2 cannot be checked. CDR1 and CDR2 from the germline V gene are SGDLS and YYNGEE. The CDR3 loop spans 16 amino acids.

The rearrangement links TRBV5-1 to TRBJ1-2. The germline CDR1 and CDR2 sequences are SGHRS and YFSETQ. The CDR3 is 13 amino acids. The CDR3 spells CASSLVNGYGYTF.

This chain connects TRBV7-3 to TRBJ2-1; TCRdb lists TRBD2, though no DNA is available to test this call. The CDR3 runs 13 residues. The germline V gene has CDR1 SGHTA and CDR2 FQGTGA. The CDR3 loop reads CATPALFNNEQFF.

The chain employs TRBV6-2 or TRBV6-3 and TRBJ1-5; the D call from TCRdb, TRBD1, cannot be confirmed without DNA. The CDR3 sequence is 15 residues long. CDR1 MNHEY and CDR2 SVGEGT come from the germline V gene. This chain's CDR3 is CASTGPGSANQPQHF.

The CDR3 loop reads CASSQEAADRGQKLFF. The V and J genes are TRBV4-3 and TRBJ1-4; TCRdb outputs TRBD1, but without DNA this stays unchecked. The CDR3 contains 16 residues. CDR1 is LGHNA and CDR2 is YSLEER in the germline V gene.

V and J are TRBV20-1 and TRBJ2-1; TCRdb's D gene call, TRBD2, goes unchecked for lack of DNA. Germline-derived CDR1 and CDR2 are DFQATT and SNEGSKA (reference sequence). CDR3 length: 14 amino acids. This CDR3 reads CSVNLAGGSNEQFF.

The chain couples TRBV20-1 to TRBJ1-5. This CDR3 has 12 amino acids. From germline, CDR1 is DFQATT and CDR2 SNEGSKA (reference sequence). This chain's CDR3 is CSAQTSNQPQHF.

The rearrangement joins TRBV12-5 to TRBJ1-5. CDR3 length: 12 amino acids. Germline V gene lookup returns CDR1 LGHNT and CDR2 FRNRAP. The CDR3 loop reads CASSNGNQPQHF.

CDR3 sequence reads: CSAPGIAGGSYEQYF. This chain connects TRBV20-1 to TRBJ2-7; the TCRdb call, TRBD2, lacks DNA for checking. Germline-derived CDR1 and CDR2 are DFQATT and SNEGSKA (reference sequence). There are 15 residues in the CDR3.

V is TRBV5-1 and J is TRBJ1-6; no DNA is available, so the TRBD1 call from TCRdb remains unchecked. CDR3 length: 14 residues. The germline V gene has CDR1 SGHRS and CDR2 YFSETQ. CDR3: CASRAGQNNSPLHF.

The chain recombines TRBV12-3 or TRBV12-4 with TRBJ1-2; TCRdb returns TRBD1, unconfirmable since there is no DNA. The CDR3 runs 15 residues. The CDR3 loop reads CASSPLWAGQGGYTF.

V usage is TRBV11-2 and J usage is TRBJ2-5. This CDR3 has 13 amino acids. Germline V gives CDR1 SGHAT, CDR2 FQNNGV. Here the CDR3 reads CASSLEVQETQYF. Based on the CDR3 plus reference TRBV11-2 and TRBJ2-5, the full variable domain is EAGVAQSPRYKIIEKRQSVAFWCNPISGHATLYWYQQILGQGPKLLIQFQNNGVVDDSQLPKDRFSAERLKGVDSTLKIQPAKLEDSAVYLCASSLEVQETQYFGPGTRLLVL.

The CDR3 sequence is CASSPGAYYTDTQYF. The gene calls are TRBV18 and TRBJ2-3; without DNA, the TCRdb call of TRBD1 cannot be checked. The CDR3 is 15 amino acids. Germline values: CDR1 KGHSH, CDR2 LQKENI.

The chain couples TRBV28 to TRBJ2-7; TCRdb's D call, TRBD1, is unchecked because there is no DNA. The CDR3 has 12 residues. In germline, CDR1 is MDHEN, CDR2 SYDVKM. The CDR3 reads CASGTNSYEQYF.